One TCR beta chain is described in this entry. The antigen it recognizes is unknown. There are no base qualities to consult, and no much larger clone falls within one base. Libraries were constructed by PCR. The instrument was a HiSeq X Ten. Using fastp trimming at Q25 and MiXCR clonotype assembly, TCRdb reanalyzed the public sequencing data and kept in-frame beta chains. Under each unique CDR3 protein, matching rows form one entry showing the most common genes and DNA. The sample has 18,000 or so distinct CDR3 sequences on record, roughly half of them singletons. Around 55% of the sample rests with the top ten. The CDR3, from cysteine to phenylalanine, totals 15 residues. The retained sequence is limited to the CDR3, 45 bases, with the frame set at the first base. The trim is 3 bases for V and 0 bases for J, with a gap of 9 bases between the germline ends. CDR1 SGHVS and CDR2 FQNEAQ were looked up in the germline V gene.

This specimen comes from a study of CD4 and CD8 cells across lung adenocarcinoma regions (dated by TCRdb to between 2018 and 2020). For the wider study: The study examined intratumor heterogeneity of the T cell receptor repertoire by comparing tumor centers with tumor margins.

Patients with localized lung adenocarcinoma, a subtype of non-small cell lung cancer, were used as donors. These samples came from the centers of localized lung adenocarcinomas. For TCR repertoire analysis, CD8+ T cells taken from tumor tissue were profiled apart from CD4+ T cells. The sequence joins TRBV7-8 to TRBJ1-3; TRBD1 is possibly the D segment (5 matching bases). This TCR was recovered from a female donor with lung adenocarcinoma. The CD4 and CD8 labels of this study may be unreliable. Specimen: CD8+ T cells from the center of a lung tumor. The sample's cell subset or site label, decoded: tumor center region. For the CDR3, the sequence is CASSLGQSSGNTIYF. The DNA is TGTGCCAGCAGCTTGGGGCAGAGCTCTGGAAACACCATATATTTT.